The TCR beta chain under discussion was sequenced for a study of blood T cell repertoires in COVID-19. For the study at large: The United States, Italy and Spain supplied acute and convalescent COVID-19 samples. T cells, B-cell-depleted T cells, or PBMCs supplied cDNA or gDNA.

This clone was picked up one time. The ends were cut back, 6 bases at V and 2 bases at J, with 18 bases in the middle. Per germline, CDR1 SGHRS and CDR2 YFSETQ. The CDR3 is 15 residues long. Repertoires were generated with immunoSEQ multiplex PCR, while TCRdb's copy carries only in-frame clones and drops some. There are 260,000 or so clones in the sample; around 83% occur only once, and approximately 5.3% lies in the top ten. This TCR derives from a man aged 80 or over with acute or convalescent COVID-19. The chain carries TRBV5-1 and TRBJ2-7, with a possible D match to TRBD2 (5 bases). The sequenced sample was peripheral blood. The CDR3 region has the DNA TGCGCCAGCACCCAACAGCCGGGATCCACCTACGAGCAGTACTTC. Protein product: CASTQQPGSTYEQYF.